Listed here are 23 T cell receptor beta chains from one sample, sequenced in a study of cytomegalovirus exposure and HLA in healthy donors. The PCR had 60 Vbeta and 13 Jbeta primers. The data were produced by immunoSEQ multiplex PCR, yet TCRdb's version contains in-frame clones alone and is incomplete. The sample includes some 86,000 clones, roughly 66% of them seen just once. Sequenced: PBMCs. These receptors all stem from a man younger than 45 in good health and CMV-seronegative.

This rearrangement joins TRBV7-2 to TRBJ2-7; D might be TRBD1 (5 bases). CDR3 length: 12 residues. The germline V gene encodes CDR1 SGHTA and CDR2 FQGNSA. V lost 5 bases, J lost 6 bases, and 11 bases lay in between. The CDR3 region is CASSTSRAEQYF. CDR3 DNA sequence: TGTGCCAGCAGCACCTCCAGGGCCGAGCAGTACTTC.

The V call is TRBV21-1, the J call TRBJ1-2; TRBD1 is the table's D call and was not checked against the DNA. TRBV21-1 is a pseudogene segment. The CDR3 totals 15 residues. The CDR3 is CASSKRWAATLFYTF. DNA for the CDR3: TGTGCCAGCAGCAAAAGGTGGGCAGCTACGTTGTTTTACACCTTC.

Only a few counts were recorded for this clone. J is TRBJ1-5 and V is TRBV28; 7 nucleotides align to TRBD1. The V and J ends lost 10 bases and 0 bases, in that order; junction bases with no gene match: 9. The CDR3 is made up of 15 amino acids. The germline gives CDR1 MDHEN, CDR2 SYDVKM. In nucleotides, the CDR3 is TGTGCCACCCGCCGGGACAGACTTAGCAATCAGCCCCAGCATTTT. Its translation is CATRRDRLSNQPQHF.

The chain links TRBV25-1 to TRBJ2-2, with 10 bases identical to TRBD2. Germline CDR1 reads MGHDK; CDR2 reads SYGVNS. V shed 5 bases and J 5 bases; nucleotides not matched to a gene: 5. This CDR3 comprises 15 residues. CDR3 sequence reads: CASSSGGDITGELFF. CDR3 bases: TGTGCCAGCAGTAGCGGGGGGGACATAACCGGGGAGCTGTTTTTT.

The gene calls are TRBV6-1 and TRBJ2-3, with TRBD2 as a possible D gene (6 bases). The CDR3 is made up of 15 amino acids. CDR1 and CDR2 (germline): MNHNS, SASEGT. The germline V and J ends were trimmed by 8 bases and 0 bases, with 15 bases remaining between them. CDR3 DNA sequence: TGTGCCAGCTCCTTTGCCGGGACTAGCACAGATACGCAGTATTTT. This translates into CASSFAGTSTDTQYF.

This chain links TRBV10-3 with TRBJ1-1, with a tentative D call TRBD1 (5 bases). V shed 6 bases and J shed 2 bases, with 16 bases lying between them. From germline, CDR1 is ENHRY and CDR2 SYGVKD. The CDR3 is made up of 15 amino acids. The CDR3 spells CAIRPGQAGNTEAFF. The CDR3 DNA sequence: TGTGCCATCAGACCAGGACAAGCAGGAAACACTGAAGCTTTCTTT.

The genes are TRBV5-4 and TRBJ2-7; 10 bases map to TRBD1. Germline CDR1 SGHNT, CDR2 YYREEE (reference sequence). Losses at the gene ends were 4 bases for V and 0 bases for J; bases not matched to a gene: 7. This CDR3 region has 16 residues. The DNA for the CDR3 is TGTGCCAGCAGCGGCGACCGGGACAGGGGCTCCTACGAGCAGTACTTC. This translates into CASSGDRDRGSYEQYF.

Here the CDR3 DNA reads TGCAGCGTCGCCCAAGGGGAAGGCCACTCCTACGAGCAGTACTTC. Protein: CSVAQGEGHSYEQYF. V is TRBV29-1 and J is TRBJ2-7; D possibly corresponds to TRBD1 (5 bases). The CDR3 has 15 amino acids. The germline CDR1 and CDR2 sequences are SQVTM and ANQGSEA. Deletions cut 6 bases from V and 0 bases from J, with 18 bases between.

CDR3 amino acids: CASRLAGTAGSYEQYF. The CDR3 bases are TGTGCCAGCAGACTAGCGGGAACCGCGGGCTCCTACGAGCAGTACTTC. The chain combines TRBV27 with TRBJ2-7, with 10 bases aligning to TRBD2. The CDR3 has 16 residues. CDR1 and CDR2 from the germline V gene are MNHEY and SMNVEV (reference sequence). V trimming: 6 bases; J trimming: 0 bases; junction bases outside the gene matches: 8.

This clone was observed once. This sequence joins TRBV6-5 and TRBJ2-5; D unresolved. CDR3 length equals 14 residues. V was cut by 0 bases and J by 5 bases, with 10 bases left in between. Per germline, CDR1 MNHEY and CDR2 SVGAGI. In DNA, the CDR3 is TGTGCCAGCAGTTACTCCTCTGTGCGGGAGACCCAGTACTTC. Amino acids: CASSYSSVRETQYF.

The chain uses TRBV7-9 and TRBJ2-2; no clear D. Trimming removed 11 bases from V and 4 bases from J, with 14 bases in between. The CDR3 covers 13 residues. CDR1 SEHNR and CDR2 FQNEAQ come from the germline V gene (reference sequence). The CDR3 coding sequence is TGTGCCTACTTTGGGCACGGCACCGGGGAGCTGTTTTTT. It translates to CAYFGHGTGELFF. Together with reference TRBV7-9 and TRBJ2-2, the CDR3 gives the full variable domain: DTGVSQNPRHKITKRGQNVTFRCDPISEHNRLYWYRQTLGQGPEFLTYFQNEAQLEKSRLLSDRFSAERPKGSFSTLEIQRTEQGDSAMYLCAYFGHGTGELFFGEGSRLTVL.

This clone was seen a few times. The rearrangement links TRBV19 to TRBJ2-1; 10 bases fit TRBD1. V was clipped by 10 bases and J by 4 bases; unmatched bases: 7. The CDR3 runs 14 residues. Per the germline V gene, CDR1 is LNHDA and CDR2 is SQIVND (reference sequence). The CDR3 region is CATTRDRGYNEQFF. DNA of the CDR3: TGTGCCACCACACGGGACAGGGGATACAATGAGCAGTTCTTC.

The rearrangement joins TRBV29-1 to TRBJ2-7; TRBD2 aligns across 9 bases. Trimming removed 7 bases from V and 1 base from J; junction bases left unmatched: 5. Germline CDR1 is SQVTM and CDR2 is ANQGSEA. CDR3 length: 13 amino acids. The CDR3 is CSAVSGGSYEQYF. The CDR3, as DNA: TGCAGCGCTGTTAGCGGGGGTTCCTACGAGCAGTACTTC.

This chain uses TRBV27 with TRBJ2-7; 7 bases are shared with TRBD2. V gave up 0 bases and J gave up 5 bases; unmatched junction bases: 7. The CDR3 contains 15 residues. CDR1 MNHEY and CDR2 SMNVEV come from the germline V gene (reference sequence). The chain's CDR3 is CASSLSGGRSNEQYF. Here the CDR3 DNA reads TGTGCCAGCAGTTTATCTGGCGGGAGAAGCAACGAGCAGTACTTC.

This rearrangement joins TRBV4-1 to TRBJ2-7; 8 nucleotides match TRBD2. Germline CDR1 is MGHRA and CDR2 is YSYEKL. The V and J ends lost 4 bases and 7 bases, in that order; junction bases with no gene match: 12. The CDR3 consists of 15 residues. DNA for the CDR3: TGCGCCAGCAGCCGGATATTAGCGGGATTGAAAGAGCAGTACTTC. Its protein is CASSRILAGLKEQYF.

The chain links TRBV11-2 to TRBJ2-2; D not resolved. This CDR3 has 14 residues. Germline V CDR1 and CDR2: SGHAT, FQNNGV. V lost 5 bases to trimming and J lost 4 bases, with 11 bases between them. The CDR3, as DNA: TGTGCCAGCAGCCAGAAGAGGAGCACCGGGGAGCTGTTTTTT. Its translation is CASSQKRSTGELFF.

CDR3 amino acids: CSVEGDRIEAFF. The CDR3 bases are TGCAGCGTTGAGGGGGACAGGATTGAAGCTTTCTTT. This chain connects TRBV29-1 to TRBJ1-1; 8 nucleotides agree with TRBD1. CDR1 is SQVTM, CDR2 ANQGSEA, per germline. J was trimmed by 7 bases and V by 3 bases; bases with no gene match: 4. The length of the CDR3 is 12 residues.

The chain employs TRBV27 and TRBJ1-6, with 7 bases that match TRBD1. The CDR3 is 15 amino acids. Trimming at V came to 6 bases and at J to 4 bases, leaving 6 bases not matched to a gene. Looked up from germline, CDR1 is MNHEY and CDR2 is SMNVEV (reference sequence). The CDR3 DNA reads as TGTGCCAGCAGCCCGACAGGGCAATATAATTCACCCCTCCACTTT. This codes for CASSPTGQYNSPLHF.

The chain recombines TRBV5-6 with TRBJ1-1; 7 bases align to TRBD1. This CDR3 has 14 amino acids. Trimming cost V 4 bases and J 4 bases; bases outside gene matches: 7. Germline CDR1 reads SGHDT; CDR2 reads YYEEEE. CDR3 sequence reads: CASSLPTGFTEAFF. CDR3 DNA: TGTGCCAGCAGCCTTCCGACAGGGTTCACTGAAGCTTTCTTT.

The V and J genes are TRBV27 and TRBJ1-4, with no clear D. The length of the CDR3 is 12 residues. Trimming cost V 5 bases and J 5 bases, with 6 bases left between them. Germline V gene lookup returns CDR1 MNHEY and CDR2 SMNVEV (reference sequence). The CDR3 spells CASSNLNEKLFF. The CDR3, as DNA: TGTGCCAGCAGTAACCTAAATGAAAAACTGTTTTTT.

J is TRBJ2-7 and V is TRBV5-6; D is unresolved. CDR1 is SGHDT, CDR2 YYEEEE, per germline. Trimming took 1 base from V and 6 from J, leaving 5 bases between them. The CDR3 runs 11 residues. This CDR3 reads CASSLRSEQYF. CDR3 coding DNA: TGTGCCAGCAGCTTGCGGTCCGAGCAGTACTTC. The entire variable domain, with the rest obtained from reference TRBV5-6 and TRBJ2-7, is as follows: DAGVTQSPTHLIKTRGQQVTLRCSPKSGHDTVSWYQQALGQGPQFIFQYYEEEERQRGNFPDRFSGHQFPNYSSELNVNALLLGDSALYLCASSLRSEQYFGPGTRLTVT.

J is TRBJ1-1 and V is TRBV30; D perhaps matches TRBD1 (6 bases). The CDR3 loop spans 12 amino acids. Germline values: CDR1 GTSNPN, CDR2 SVGIG (reference sequence). The V end was cut by 0 bases, the J end by 8 bases, with 10 bases between. Here the CDR3 DNA reads TGTGCCTGGAGTGTACAGGGCAGGGAAGCTTTCTTT. Translating it yields CAWSVQGREAFF.

This chain joins TRBV15 and TRBJ2-3; 7 positions agree with TRBD2. Germline V CDR1 and CDR2: LNHNV, YYDKDF (reference sequence). The CDR3 is 15 residues long. V lost 4 bases, J lost 6 bases, and 10 bases stayed unmatched. CDR3 nucleotides: TGTGCCACCAGCATCCCGCTCAGCGGGATTGATACGCAGTATTTT. Its protein is CATSIPLSGIDTQYF.